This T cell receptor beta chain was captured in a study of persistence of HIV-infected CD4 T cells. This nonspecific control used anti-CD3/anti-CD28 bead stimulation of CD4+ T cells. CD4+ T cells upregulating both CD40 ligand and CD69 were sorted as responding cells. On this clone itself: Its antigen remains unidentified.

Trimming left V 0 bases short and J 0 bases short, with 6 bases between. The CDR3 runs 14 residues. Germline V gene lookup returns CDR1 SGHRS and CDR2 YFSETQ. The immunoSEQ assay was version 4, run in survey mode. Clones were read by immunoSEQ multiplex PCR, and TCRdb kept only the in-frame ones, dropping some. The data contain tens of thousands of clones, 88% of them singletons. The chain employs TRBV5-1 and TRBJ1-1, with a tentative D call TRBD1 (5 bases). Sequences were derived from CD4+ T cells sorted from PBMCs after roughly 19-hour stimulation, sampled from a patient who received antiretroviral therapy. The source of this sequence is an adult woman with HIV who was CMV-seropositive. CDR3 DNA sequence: TGCGCCAGCAGCTTGGCAGGGATGAACACTGAAGCTTTCTTT. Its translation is CASSLAGMNTEAFF.